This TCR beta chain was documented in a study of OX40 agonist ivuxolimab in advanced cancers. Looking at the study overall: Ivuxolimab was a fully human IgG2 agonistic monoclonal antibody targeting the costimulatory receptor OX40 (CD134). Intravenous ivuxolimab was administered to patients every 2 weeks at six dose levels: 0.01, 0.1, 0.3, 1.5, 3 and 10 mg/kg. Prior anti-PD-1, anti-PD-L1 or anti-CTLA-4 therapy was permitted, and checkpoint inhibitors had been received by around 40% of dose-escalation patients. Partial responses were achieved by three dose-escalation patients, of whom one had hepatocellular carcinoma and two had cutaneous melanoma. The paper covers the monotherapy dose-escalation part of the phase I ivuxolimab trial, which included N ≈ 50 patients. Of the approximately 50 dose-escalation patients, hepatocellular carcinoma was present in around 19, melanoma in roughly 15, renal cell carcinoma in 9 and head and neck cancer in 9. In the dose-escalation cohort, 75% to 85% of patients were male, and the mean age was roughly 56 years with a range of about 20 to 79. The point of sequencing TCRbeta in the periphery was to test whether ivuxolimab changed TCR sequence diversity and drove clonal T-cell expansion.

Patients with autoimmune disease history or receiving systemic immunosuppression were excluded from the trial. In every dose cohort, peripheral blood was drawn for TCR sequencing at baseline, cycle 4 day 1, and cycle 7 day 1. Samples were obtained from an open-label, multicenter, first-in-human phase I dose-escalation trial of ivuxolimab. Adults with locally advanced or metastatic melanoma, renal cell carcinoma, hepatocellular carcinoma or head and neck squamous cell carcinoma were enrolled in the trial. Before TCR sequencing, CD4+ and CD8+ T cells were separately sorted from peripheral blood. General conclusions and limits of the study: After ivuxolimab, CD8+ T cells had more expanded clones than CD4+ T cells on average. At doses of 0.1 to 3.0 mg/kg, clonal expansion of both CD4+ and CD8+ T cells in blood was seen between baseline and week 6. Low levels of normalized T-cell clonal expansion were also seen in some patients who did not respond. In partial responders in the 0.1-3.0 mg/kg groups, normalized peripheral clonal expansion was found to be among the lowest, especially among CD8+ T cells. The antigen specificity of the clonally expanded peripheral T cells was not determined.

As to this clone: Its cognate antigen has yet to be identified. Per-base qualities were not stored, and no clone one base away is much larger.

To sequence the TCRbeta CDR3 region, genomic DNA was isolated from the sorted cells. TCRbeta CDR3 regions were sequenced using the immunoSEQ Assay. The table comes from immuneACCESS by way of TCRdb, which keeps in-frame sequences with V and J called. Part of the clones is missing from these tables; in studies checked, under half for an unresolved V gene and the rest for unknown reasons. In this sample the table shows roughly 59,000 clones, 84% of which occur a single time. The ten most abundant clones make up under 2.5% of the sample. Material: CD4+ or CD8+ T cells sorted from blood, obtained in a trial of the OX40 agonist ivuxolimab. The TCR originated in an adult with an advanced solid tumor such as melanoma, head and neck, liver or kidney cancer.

CDR3 loop: CASTAPGERGYNEQFF. The nucleotide sequence is given as TGTGCCAGCACCGCCCCCGGGGAGAGGGGTTACAATGAGCAGTTCTTC. This sequence uses TRBV28 and TRBJ2-1; the D assignment is uncertain and may be TRBD1 or TRBD2, with 5 bases supporting each. The germline V gene specifies MDHEN as CDR1 and SYDVKM as CDR2. From cysteine to phenylalanine, the CDR3 is 16 amino acids long. Kept here is only the CDR3 DNA, which spans 48 bases and is read in frame from base 1. V and J are truncated by 7 bases and 4 bases respectively, leaving an intervening sequence of 20 bases.